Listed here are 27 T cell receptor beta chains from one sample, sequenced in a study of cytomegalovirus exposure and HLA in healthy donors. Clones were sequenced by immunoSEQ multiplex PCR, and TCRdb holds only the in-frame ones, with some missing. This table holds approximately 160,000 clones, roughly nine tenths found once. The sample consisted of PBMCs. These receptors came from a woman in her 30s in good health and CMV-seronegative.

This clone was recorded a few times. The CDR3 is CSAFFVGELFF. CDR3 nucleotide sequence: TGCAGTGCTTTTTTCGTCGGGGAGCTGTTTTTT. The rearrangement uses TRBV20-1 and TRBJ2-2, with D unresolved. With 5 bases removed from V and 7 bases from J, the gap between germline ends came to 8 bases. CDR1 and CDR2 (germline): DFQATT, SNEGSKA (reference sequence). The CDR3 is 11 amino acids.

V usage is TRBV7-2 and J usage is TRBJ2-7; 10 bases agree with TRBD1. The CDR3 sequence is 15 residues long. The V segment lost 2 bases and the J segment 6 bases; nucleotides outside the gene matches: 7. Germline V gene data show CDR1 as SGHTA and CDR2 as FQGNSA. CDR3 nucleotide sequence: TGTGCCAGCAGCTTATTCCAGGGACAGGGGCTCGAGCAGTACTTC. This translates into CASSLFQGQGLEQYF.

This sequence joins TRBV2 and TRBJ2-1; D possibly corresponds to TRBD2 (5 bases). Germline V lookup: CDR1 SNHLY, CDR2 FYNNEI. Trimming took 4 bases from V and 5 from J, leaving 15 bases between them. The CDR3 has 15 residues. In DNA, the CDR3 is TGTGCCAGCAGTGCATCCGGCCTCGGGAACAATGAGCAGTTCTTC. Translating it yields CASSASGLGNNEQFF.

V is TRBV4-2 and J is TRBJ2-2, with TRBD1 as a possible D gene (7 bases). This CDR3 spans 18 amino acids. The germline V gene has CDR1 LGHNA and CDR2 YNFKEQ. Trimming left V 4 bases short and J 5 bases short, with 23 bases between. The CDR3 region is CASSPRRQGGGGTGELFF. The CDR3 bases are TGTGCCAGCAGCCCCAGACGACAGGGAGGCGGTGGAACCGGGGAGCTGTTTTTT.

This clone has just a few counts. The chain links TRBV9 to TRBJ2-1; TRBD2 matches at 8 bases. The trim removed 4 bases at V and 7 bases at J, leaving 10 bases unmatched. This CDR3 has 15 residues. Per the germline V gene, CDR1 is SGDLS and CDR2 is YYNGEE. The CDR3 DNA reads TGTGCCAGCAGCAGGTCGGGACTAGGGACAAATGAGCAGTTCTTC. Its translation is CASSRSGLGTNEQFF.

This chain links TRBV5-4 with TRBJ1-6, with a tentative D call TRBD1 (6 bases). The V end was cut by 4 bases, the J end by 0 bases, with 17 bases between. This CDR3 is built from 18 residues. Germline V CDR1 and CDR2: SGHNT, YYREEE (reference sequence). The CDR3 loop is CASSGQNRASSYNSPLHF. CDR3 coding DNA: TGTGCCAGCAGCGGGCAAAACAGGGCAAGCTCCTATAATTCACCCCTCCACTTT.

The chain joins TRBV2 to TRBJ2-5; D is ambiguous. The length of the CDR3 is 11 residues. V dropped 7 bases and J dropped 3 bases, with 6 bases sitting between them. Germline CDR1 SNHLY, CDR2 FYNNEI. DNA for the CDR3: TGTGCCAGCACCGAGGAAGAGACCCAGTACTTC. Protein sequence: CASTEEETQYF.

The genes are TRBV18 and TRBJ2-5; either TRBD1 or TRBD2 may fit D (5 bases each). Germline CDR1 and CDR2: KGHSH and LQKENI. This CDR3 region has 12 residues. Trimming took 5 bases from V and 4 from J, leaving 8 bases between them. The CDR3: CASSEGRETQYF. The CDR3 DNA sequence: TGTGCCAGCTCAGAGGGACGAGAGACCCAGTACTTC. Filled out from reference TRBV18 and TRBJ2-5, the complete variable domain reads NAGVMQNPRHLVRRRGQEARLRCSPMKGHSHVYWYRQLPEEGLKFMVYLQKENIIDESGMPKERFSAEFPKEGPSILRIQQVVRGDSAAYFCASSEGRETQYFGPGTRLLVL.

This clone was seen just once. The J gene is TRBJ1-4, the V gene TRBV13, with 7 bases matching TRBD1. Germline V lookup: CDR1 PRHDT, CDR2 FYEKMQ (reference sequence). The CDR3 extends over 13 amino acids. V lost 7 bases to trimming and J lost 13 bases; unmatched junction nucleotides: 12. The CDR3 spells CASTGTEPVGLFF. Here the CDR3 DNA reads TGTGCCAGCACGGGGACAGAGCCGGTCGGACTGTTTTTT.

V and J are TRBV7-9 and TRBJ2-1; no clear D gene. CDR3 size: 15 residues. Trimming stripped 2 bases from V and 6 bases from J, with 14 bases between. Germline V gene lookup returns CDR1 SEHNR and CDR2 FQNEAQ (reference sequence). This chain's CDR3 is CASSLKSTELNEQFF. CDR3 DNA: TGTGCCAGCAGCTTAAAATCTACCGAGCTCAATGAGCAGTTCTTC.

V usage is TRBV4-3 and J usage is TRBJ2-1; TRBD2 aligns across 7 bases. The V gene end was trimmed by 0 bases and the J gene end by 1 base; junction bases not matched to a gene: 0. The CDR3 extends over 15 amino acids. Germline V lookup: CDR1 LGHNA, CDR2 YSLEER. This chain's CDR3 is CASSQDGGSYNEQFF. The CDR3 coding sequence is TGCGCCAGCAGCCAAGACGGGGGGTCCTACAATGAGCAGTTCTTC.

CDR3 DNA sequence: TGTGCCTGCCCCGTCTGCAAGCAGTACTTC. Amino acids: CACPVCKQYF. J is TRBJ2-7 and V is TRBV30; D is unresolved. CDR3 length equals 10 residues. Trimming pared 6 bases from V and 8 bases from J, leaving 11 bases between. CDR1 and CDR2 from the germline V gene are GTSNPN and SVGIG (reference sequence).

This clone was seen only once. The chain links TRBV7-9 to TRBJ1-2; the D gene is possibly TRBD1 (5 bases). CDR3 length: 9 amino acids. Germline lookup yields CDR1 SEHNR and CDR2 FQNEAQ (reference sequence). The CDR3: CAWGNGYTF. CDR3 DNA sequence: TGTGCGTGGGGGAATGGCTACACCTTC.

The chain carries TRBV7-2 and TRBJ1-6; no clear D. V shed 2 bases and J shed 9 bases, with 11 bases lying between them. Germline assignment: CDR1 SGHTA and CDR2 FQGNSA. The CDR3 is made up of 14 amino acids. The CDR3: CASSLYLGSSPLHF. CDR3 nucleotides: TGTGCCAGCAGCTTATATCTGGGGAGTTCACCCCTCCACTTT.

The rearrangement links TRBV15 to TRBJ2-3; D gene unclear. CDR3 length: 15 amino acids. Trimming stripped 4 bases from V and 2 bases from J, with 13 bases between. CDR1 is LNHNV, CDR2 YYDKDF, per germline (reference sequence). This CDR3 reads CATSKDPLSTDTQYF. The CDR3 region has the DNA TGTGCCACCAGCAAGGACCCTTTATCCACAGATACGCAGTATTTT.

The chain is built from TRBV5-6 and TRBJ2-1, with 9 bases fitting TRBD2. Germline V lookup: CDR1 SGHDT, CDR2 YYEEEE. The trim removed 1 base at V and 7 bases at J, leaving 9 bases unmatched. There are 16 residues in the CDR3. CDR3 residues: CASSLLAGSTWNEQFF. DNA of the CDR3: TGTGCCAGCAGCTTGCTAGCGGGGAGTACTTGGAATGAGCAGTTCTTC.

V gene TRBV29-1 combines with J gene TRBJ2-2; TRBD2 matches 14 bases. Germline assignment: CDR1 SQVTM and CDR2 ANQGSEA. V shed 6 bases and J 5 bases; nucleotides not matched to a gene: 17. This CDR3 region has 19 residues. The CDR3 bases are TGCAGCGTCCCTCGAGCGTCAGGGACTAGCGGGAGAGGGACCGGGGAGCTGTTTTTT. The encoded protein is CSVPRASGTSGRGTGELFF.

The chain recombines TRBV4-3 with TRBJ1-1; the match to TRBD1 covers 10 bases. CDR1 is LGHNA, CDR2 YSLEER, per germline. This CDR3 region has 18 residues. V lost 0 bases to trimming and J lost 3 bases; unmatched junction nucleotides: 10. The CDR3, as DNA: TGCGCCAGCAGCCAAGATCGTCGGGACAGGGGTCCGGACACTGAAGCTTTCTTT. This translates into CASSQDRRDRGPDTEAFF.

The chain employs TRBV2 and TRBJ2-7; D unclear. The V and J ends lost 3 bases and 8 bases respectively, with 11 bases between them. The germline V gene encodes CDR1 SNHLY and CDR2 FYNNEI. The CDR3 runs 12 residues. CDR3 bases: TGTGCCAGCAGTGATGGAGCAGGCAAGCAGTACTTC. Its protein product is CASSDGAGKQYF.

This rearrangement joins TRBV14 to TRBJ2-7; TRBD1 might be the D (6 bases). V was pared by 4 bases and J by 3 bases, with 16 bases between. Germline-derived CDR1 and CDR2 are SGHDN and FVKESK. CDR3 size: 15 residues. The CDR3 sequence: CASSRSTGQGYEQYF. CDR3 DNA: TGTGCCAGCAGCCGAAGTACAGGGCAAGGCTACGAGCAGTACTTC.

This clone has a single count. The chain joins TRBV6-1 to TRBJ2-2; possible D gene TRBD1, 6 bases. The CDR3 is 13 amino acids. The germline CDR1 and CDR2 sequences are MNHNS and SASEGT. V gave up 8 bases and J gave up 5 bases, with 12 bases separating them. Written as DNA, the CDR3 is TGTGCCAGCGAATACAGGGCTACCGGGGAGCTGTTTTTT. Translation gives CASEYRATGELFF.

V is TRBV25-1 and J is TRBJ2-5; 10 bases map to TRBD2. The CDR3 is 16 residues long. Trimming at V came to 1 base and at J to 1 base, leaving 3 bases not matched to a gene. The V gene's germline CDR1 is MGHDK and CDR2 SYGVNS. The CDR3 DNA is TGTGCCAGCAGTGAATTTAGCGGGGGGCGCCAAGAGACCCAGTACTTC. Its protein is CASSEFSGGRQETQYF.

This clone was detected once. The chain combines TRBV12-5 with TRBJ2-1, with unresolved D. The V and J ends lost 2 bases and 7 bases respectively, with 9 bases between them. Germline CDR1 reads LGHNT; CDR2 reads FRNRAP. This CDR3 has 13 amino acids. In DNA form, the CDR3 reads TGTGCTAGTGGTTTGCCCCCGGCAAATGAGCAGTTCTTC. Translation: CASGLPPANEQFF.

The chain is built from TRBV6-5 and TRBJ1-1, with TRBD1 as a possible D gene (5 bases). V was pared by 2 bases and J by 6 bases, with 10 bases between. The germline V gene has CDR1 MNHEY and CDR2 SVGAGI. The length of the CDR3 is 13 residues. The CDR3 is CASSYGGRAEAFF. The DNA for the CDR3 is TGTGCCAGCAGTTACGGGGGGAGGGCTGAAGCTTTCTTT.

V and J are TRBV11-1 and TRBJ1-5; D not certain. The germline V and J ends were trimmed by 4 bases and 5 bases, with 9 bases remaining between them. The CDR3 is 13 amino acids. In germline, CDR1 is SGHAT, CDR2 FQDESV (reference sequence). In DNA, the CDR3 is TGTGCCAGCAGCTCCTCGGTAGATCAGCCCCAGCATTTT. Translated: CASSSSVDQPQHF.

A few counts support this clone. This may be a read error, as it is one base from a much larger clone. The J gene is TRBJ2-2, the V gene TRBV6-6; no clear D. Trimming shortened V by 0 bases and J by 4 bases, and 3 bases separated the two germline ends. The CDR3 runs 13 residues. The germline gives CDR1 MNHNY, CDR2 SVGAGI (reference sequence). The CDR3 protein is CASSYSSTGELFF. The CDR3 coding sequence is TGTGCCAGCAGTTACTCTAGCACCGGGGAGCTGTTTTTT.

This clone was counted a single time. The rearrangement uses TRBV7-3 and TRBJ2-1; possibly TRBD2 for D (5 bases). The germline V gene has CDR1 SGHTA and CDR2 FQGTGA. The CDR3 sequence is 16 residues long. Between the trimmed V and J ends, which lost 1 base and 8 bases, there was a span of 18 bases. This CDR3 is CASSLNPAGQVDEQFF. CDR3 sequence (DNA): TGTGCCAGCAGCTTAAACCCCGCGGGTCAGGTAGATGAGCAGTTCTTC.